The TCR beta chain under discussion was sequenced for a study of T cells in Graves' hyperthyroidism and ophthalmopathy. The sample holds a few counts of this clonotype. Its antigen is currently unknown. Whole-study findings and limits: Researchers found most expanded thyroid clonotypes above 0.001 in blood as well.

Template material for amplifying TCR beta CDR3 regions consisted of RNA transcripts. RT-PCR in the first round (using the HTBI primer set) targeted the TCR CDR3. In TCRdb, the multiplex PCR reads were re-called with MiXCR into one record per CDR3 protein. Found here are about 770,000 distinct CDR3 sequences, 18% of them singletons; the top ten hold approximately 16%. Germline lookup yields CDR1 GTSNPN and CDR2 SVGIG (reference sequence). CDR3 length: 15 residues. The trim removed 3 bases at V and 4 bases at J, leaving 5 bases unmatched. Input material: blood. The V call is TRBV30, the J call TRBJ2-1; 11 bases match TRBD2. The TCR comes from a woman aged 45-59 years with Graves' hyperthyroidism that later progressed to Graves' ophthalmopathy. The CDR3: CAWRTSGEDYNEQFF. The CDR3, as DNA: TGTGCCTGGAGGACTAGCGGGGAAGATTACAATGAGCAGTTCTTC. The full variable domain, in which reference TRBV30 and TRBJ2-1 provide the parts outside the CDR3, is SQTIHQWPATLVQPVGSPLSLECTVEGTSNPNLYWYRQAAGRGLQLLFYSVGIGQISSEVPQNLSASRPQDRQFILSSKKLLLSDSGFYLCAWRTSGEDYNEQFFGPGTRLTVL.